This T cell receptor beta chain was retrieved from a study of tumor and adjacent non-tumor tissue in lung cancer. Study-wide results and caveats: Shorter survival was associated with higher TCR diversity in tumors. Significantly higher TCR diversity was found in tumor than normal lung. Tumor repertoires had a smaller top 100 clone share than normal lung.

This clonotype was seen a few times. Its antigen is as yet unknown. Its ends do not fully match the called genes, so a read error is possible. A modified ARM-PCR protocol with three rounds of nested PCR amplified TCRbeta. TCRdb analysed the multiplex PCR reads with MiXCR anew, one entry per CDR3 protein. The table includes around 74,000 distinct CDR3 sequences, nearly 70% detected once. RNA was extracted from bulk tissue without any cell sorting. This sequence was found in a woman aged 70-85 years with non-small cell lung cancer. Sequencing input: lung tumor tissue.

The CDR3 spells CASSLAGLETHYF. The DNA for the CDR3 is TGTGCCAGCAGTTTAGCCGGTTTGGAGACCCATTACTTC. This chain uses TRBV11-3 with TRBJ2-5; D call uncertain. Looked up from germline, CDR1 is SGHNT and CDR2 is YENEEA. The CDR3 is 13 residues long.